This TCR beta chain was retrieved from a study of control samples from healthy donors and cancer patients. The CDR3 is 13 amino acids. V was trimmed by 1 base and J by 3 bases, leaving 7 bases between them. Looked up from germline, CDR1 is LNHDA and CDR2 is SQIVND (reference sequence). This table comes from immunoSEQ multiplex PCR, and its TCRdb copy is limited to in-frame clones, with some not included. Among around 140,000 clones listed, more than 85% were seen once. Specimen: blood. The gene calls are TRBV19 and TRBJ2-7; D unresolved. This receptor was taken from a man between 25 and 39 years old in good health. The CDR3 spells CASSIGQNYEQYF. In DNA, the CDR3 is TGTGCCAGTAGTATAGGACAAAACTACGAGCAGTACTTC.